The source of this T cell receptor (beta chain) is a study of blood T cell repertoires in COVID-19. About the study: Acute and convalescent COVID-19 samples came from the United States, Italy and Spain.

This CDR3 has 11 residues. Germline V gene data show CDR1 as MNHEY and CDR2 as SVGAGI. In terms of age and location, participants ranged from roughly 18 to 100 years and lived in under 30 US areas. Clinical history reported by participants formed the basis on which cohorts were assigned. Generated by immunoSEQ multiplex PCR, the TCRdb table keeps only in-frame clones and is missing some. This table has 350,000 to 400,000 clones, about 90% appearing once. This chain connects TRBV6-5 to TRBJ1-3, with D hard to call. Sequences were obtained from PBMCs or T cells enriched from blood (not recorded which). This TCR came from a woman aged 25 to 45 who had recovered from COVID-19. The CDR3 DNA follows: TGTGCGAGCTCAATTGGAAACACCATATATTTT. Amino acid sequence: CASSIGNTIYF.